This TCR beta chain appears in the sequencing data of a study of T-cell memory formation after mild COVID-19. Study overall: Clustering of TCRs was largely donor specific.

Constant-segment primers served in 5'RACE that generated TCR alpha and TCR beta cDNA libraries bearing sample barcodes and UMIs. TCRdb reanalysed the 5' RACE reads using MiXCR and keeps one entry per CDR3 protein. The table has around 340,000 distinct CDR3 sequences, less than 20% seen once; the top ten hold 20% to 25%. Note on this clonotype: What it binds is not known. Germline and junction disagree at one end, which may indicate a read error.

From germline, CDR1 is SGHTA and CDR2 FQGNSA. This CDR3 has 16 residues. Whole-study results and caveats: CD4/CD8 balance held among clones contracting day 15 to 85, and later expanders leaned CD4+.

The rearrangement links TRBV7-2 to TRBJ2-6; D remains unclear. The receptor comes from a man between 18 and 35 years old who had mild COVID-19 (a few samples of this study predate the infection). Cell type and time point are not known. The material sequenced was PBMCs or a T cell subset sorted from them (not recorded which). CDR3 residues: CASSLEALSGSNVLTF. CDR3 nucleotides: TGTGCCAGCAGCTTAGAGGCACTCTCTGGGTCCAACGTCCTGACTTTC.